This entry lists 18 T cell receptor beta chains sequenced from one sample in a study of blood T cell repertoires in COVID-19 (dated by TCRdb to between 2020 and 2021). The receptor library was made with the immunoSEQ multiplex PCR assay. TCRdb stores this immuneACCESS table with in-frame sequences only. Part of the clones is absent; in the studies checked, under half of the shortfall reflects unresolved V genes, and no reason is known for the rest. This sample lists about 33,000 clones; roughly three quarters were detected once. Jointly, the top ten make up around 15% of the sample. The material sequenced was peripheral blood. The receptors shown here come from a man between 65 and 79 years old with acute or convalescent COVID-19.

This clone has only one observation. The chain is built from TRBV5-5 and TRBJ1-2, with 7 nucleotides matching TRBD1. Germline V gene data show CDR1 as SGHKS and CDR2 as YYEKEE (reference sequence). The CDR3 contains 17 residues. The junction had 17 bases not matched to a gene; V was cut back by 1 base and J by 8 bases. The CDR3, as DNA: TGTGCCAGCAGCTTGAATCCGGTCCGACAGGGACTCGTCGGCTACACCTTC. Protein sequence: CASSLNPVRQGLVGYTF.

This clone was found a few times. This sequence joins TRBV7-2 and TRBJ1-5, with a possible D match to TRBD1 (6 bases). V lost 2 bases, J lost 5 bases, and 7 bases lay in between. This CDR3 is built from 13 residues. Germline V gene sequence: CDR1 SGHTA, CDR2 FQGNSA. CDR3 sequence: CASSLKGDQPQHF. CDR3 bases: TGTGCCAGCAGCTTAAAGGGGGATCAGCCCCAGCATTTT.

The V gene is TRBV18, the J gene TRBJ1-3; D unclear. This CDR3 has 12 amino acids. Germline V gives CDR1 KGHSH, CDR2 LQKENI. CDR3 sequence reads: CGRLPSVNTIYF. CDR3 bases: TGTGGACGACTTCCCAGCGTCAACACCATATATTTT.

The gene calls are TRBV5-1 and TRBJ2-1; tentative D call: TRBD2 (6 bases). V gave up 2 bases and J gave up 6 bases, with 12 bases separating them. This CDR3 spans 14 amino acids. Germline V lookup: CDR1 SGHRS, CDR2 YFSETQ. In DNA, the CDR3 is TGCGCCAGCAGCTTCCTAGCGCTCCCCAATGAGCAGTTCTTC. This encodes CASSFLALPNEQFF.

The rearrangement uses TRBV5-6 and TRBJ2-5, with D possibly TRBD1 on 6 matching bases. This CDR3 comprises 14 residues. Deletions cut 5 bases from V and 7 bases from J, with 18 bases between. Germline V lookup: CDR1 SGHDT, CDR2 YYEEEE. The CDR3 bases are TGTGCCAGCAGTGGCAGGGGAGTATATGGGACCCAGTACTTC. It is translated as CASSGRGVYGTQYF.

The genes are TRBV7-2 and TRBJ2-5; weak D call: TRBD1 (5 bases). CDR1 SGHTA and CDR2 FQGNSA come from the germline V gene. The CDR3 has 13 amino acids. The germline V and J ends were trimmed by 5 bases and 3 bases, with 10 bases remaining between them. In nucleotides, the CDR3 is TGTGCCAGCAGCCCACAGGATGAAGAGACCCAGTACTTC. Translating it yields CASSPQDEETQYF.

This clone has only a few counts. DNA of the CDR3: TGTGCCAGCAGCTCCCAGGGGGCAGGCACTGAAGCTTTCTTT. It yields the protein CASSSQGAGTEAFF. This sequence joins TRBV5-5 and TRBJ1-1, with 8 bases fitting TRBD1. J gave up 4 bases and V 3 bases, and 5 bases lay outside the gene matches. Germline V gene sequence: CDR1 SGHKS, CDR2 YYEKEE (reference sequence). This CDR3 is 14 amino acids long.

This sequence joins TRBV6-6 and TRBJ2-3; D is perhaps TRBD2 (5 bases). Trimming shortened V by 2 bases and J by 4 bases, and 13 bases separated the two germline ends. This CDR3 is 15 amino acids long. Germline CDR1 is MNHNY and CDR2 is SVGAGI (reference sequence). CDR3 nucleotide sequence: TGTGCCAGCAGTTACGGGAGAGGGATCGCAGATACGCAGTATTTT. Its translation is CASSYGRGIADTQYF.

The chain carries TRBV4-1 and TRBJ2-1, with TRBD2 identical over 8 bases. CDR1 is MGHRA and CDR2 is YSYEKL in the germline V gene. Unmatched junction bases numbered 8, after V lost 2 bases and J lost 2 bases. This CDR3 comprises 17 residues. CDR3 amino acids: CASSQNPTSAAYNEQFF. The CDR3 region has the DNA TGCGCCAGCAGCCAAAACCCGACTAGCGCAGCCTACAATGAGCAGTTCTTC.

This clone appeared once. This chain links TRBV29-1 with TRBJ2-7; 9 nucleotides align to TRBD1. This CDR3 is built from 13 residues. The V gene's germline CDR1 is SQVTM and CDR2 ANQGSEA. V lost 1 base and J lost 3; bases outside the gene matches: 1. CDR3 region: CSVEADRGYEQYF. In DNA, the CDR3 is TGCAGCGTTGAAGCGGACAGGGGCTACGAGCAGTACTTC.

This clone was seen more than once but under ten times. This chain joins TRBV18 and TRBJ2-3, with D possibly being TRBD2 (5 bases). The V and J ends lost 3 bases and 3 bases respectively, with 7 bases between them. CDR1 KGHSH and CDR2 LQKENI come from the germline V gene. This CDR3 is 13 amino acids long. CDR3 DNA sequence: TGTGCCAGCTCACCTCAGCGGACAGATACGCAGTATTTT. Its protein product is CASSPQRTDTQYF.

This clone showed up just once. The chain carries TRBV7-8 and TRBJ1-3, with unresolved D. Germline V gene lookup returns CDR1 SGHVS and CDR2 FQNEAQ. The V end was cut by 3 bases, the J end by 0 bases, with 9 bases between. The CDR3 length is 15 residues. CDR3 bases: TGTGCCAGCAGCTTTCCTCGGGGCTCTGGAAACACCATATATTTT. Translated: CASSFPRGSGNTIYF.

This clone was seen once. The chain combines TRBV5-1 with TRBJ2-5, with 15 bases that match TRBD2. There are 17 residues in the CDR3. CDR1 and CDR2 from the germline V gene are SGHRS and YFSETQ. J lost 5 bases, V lost 3 bases, and 8 bases had no gene match. This chain's CDR3 is CASSSSLGTSGGETQYF. DNA for the CDR3: TGCGCCAGCAGCTCATCTTTGGGGACTAGCGGGGGGGAGACCCAGTACTTC.

The V call is TRBV2, the J call TRBJ2-4; tentative D call: TRBD1 (6 bases). Deletions cut 10 bases from V and 0 bases from J, with 16 bases between. CDR1 is SNHLY and CDR2 is FYNNEI in the germline V gene. The CDR3 runs to 15 residues. CDR3 residues: CATTPTGLAKNIQYF. Written as DNA, the CDR3 is TGTGCCACCACACCGACAGGCCTAGCCAAAAACATTCAGTACTTC.

The chain combines TRBV28 with TRBJ2-2; TRBD1 matches at 10 bases. Unmatched junction bases numbered 5, after V lost 3 bases and J lost 7 bases. The germline CDR1 and CDR2 sequences are MDHEN and SYDVKM. CDR3 length: 15 amino acids. The CDR3 region is CASSFWGQGNGELFF. Here the CDR3 DNA reads TGTGCCAGCAGTTTTTGGGGACAGGGGAACGGGGAGCTGTTTTTT. Full variable domain (outside the CDR3, taken from reference TRBV28 and TRBJ2-2): DVKVTQSSRYLVKRTGEKVFLECVQDMDHENMFWYRQDPGLGLRLIYFSYDVKMKEKGDIPEGYSVSREKKERFSLILESASTNQTSMYLCASSFWGQGNGELFFGEGSRLTVL.

The chain combines TRBV4-3 with TRBJ2-2; a possible D gene is TRBD1 (5 bases). CDR1 is LGHNA and CDR2 is YSLEER in the germline V gene. Trimming cost V 2 bases and J 4 bases, with 14 bases left between them. The CDR3 is 16 residues long. Here the CDR3 reads CASSQSPPGPTGELFF. In nucleotides, the CDR3 is TGCGCCAGCAGCCAAAGCCCTCCAGGGCCCACCGGGGAGCTGTTTTTT.

The chain employs TRBV7-2 and TRBJ1-2; 7 bases are shared with TRBD1. The CDR3 runs to 15 residues. V dropped 6 bases and J dropped 6; count of bases not matched to a gene: 13. Germline V gives CDR1 SGHTA, CDR2 FQGNSA. The CDR3 DNA is TGTGCCAGCAGTGCCCCGGGACAGCCGAAGGATGGCTACACCTTC. Protein: CASSAPGQPKDGYTF.

The J gene is TRBJ2-5, the V gene TRBV10-3; TRBD2 might be the D (6 bases). CDR1 ENHRY and CDR2 SYGVKD come from the germline V gene. V was pared by 5 bases and J by 2 bases, with 12 bases between. This CDR3 is built from 14 residues. CDR3 sequence reads: CAISRGTSQETQYF. In DNA, the CDR3 is TGTGCCATCAGTAGAGGGACTTCTCAAGAGACCCAGTACTTC.